The 25 T cell receptor beta chains below all came from one sample that was sequenced in a study of PD-1 blockade in classical Hodgkin lymphoma. Time point reported: cycle 4 day 1 (C4D1), after around six weeks of nivolumab. Each patient's relapse followed autologous stem cell transplantation, and brentuximab vedotin exposure varied. Only in-frame clones appear in the TCRdb table, and some are missing; sequencing was by immunoSEQ multiplex PCR. The repertoire holds around 57,000 clones, 86% seen once, with approximately 7% in the top ten. The source was peripheral blood mononuclear cells (PBMCs), collected before the fourth cycle of nivolumab. The origin of the receptors is a human donor with classical Hodgkin lymphoma.

J is TRBJ1-3 and V is TRBV2; unclear D gene. Germline lookup yields CDR1 SNHLY and CDR2 FYNNEI. The germline V and J ends were trimmed by 5 bases and 2 bases, with 10 bases remaining between them. This CDR3 comprises 14 residues. CDR3 region: CASSPPLPGNTIYF. DNA of the CDR3: TGTGCCAGCAGTCCCCCCCTGCCTGGAAACACCATATATTTT.

V is TRBV10-2 and J is TRBJ1-5, with D possibly matching TRBD1 (5 bases). Germline loops: CDR1 WSHSY, CDR2 SAAADI. V was clipped by 7 bases and J by 3 bases, with 19 bases between them. This CDR3 has 16 residues. CDR3 DNA sequence: TGCGCCAGCACGGGAGGGAAAGAGGGGTACAATCAGCCCCAGCATTTT. Protein product: CASTGGKEGYNQPQHF.

CDR3 protein: CASSLWSRQGNGYTF. Here the CDR3 DNA reads TGTGCCAGCAGTTTATGGAGTCGACAGGGAAATGGCTACACCTTC. The gene calls are TRBV28 and TRBJ1-2; 7 bases align to TRBD1. CDR1 MDHEN and CDR2 SYDVKM come from the germline V gene. This CDR3 has 15 residues. V gave up 0 bases and J gave up 6 bases; unmatched junction bases: 7.

The J gene is TRBJ2-5, the V gene TRBV6-5; 9 nucleotides match TRBD2. Losses at the gene ends were 11 bases for V and 5 bases for J; bases not matched to a gene: 15. Germline CDR1 reads MNHEY; CDR2 reads SVGAGI. The CDR3 extends over 15 amino acids. CDR3 DNA sequence: TGTGCCTCTCGTGGTGGCCTAGCGGGATTTGAGACCCAGTACTTC. Protein sequence: CASRGGLAGFETQYF.

CDR3 protein: CASSITRGGGEQFF. CDR3 nucleotides: TGTGCCAGTAGTATAACTAGGGGTGGAGGTGAGCAGTTCTTC. The chain has TRBV19 and TRBJ2-1; the D gene could be TRBD1 or TRBD2 (5 bases each). CDR3 length: 14 amino acids. Germline CDR1 and CDR2: LNHDA and SQIVND (reference sequence). Deletions cut 2 bases from V and 9 bases from J, with 14 bases between.

This chain connects TRBV29-1 to TRBJ1-5; D is ambiguous. Germline CDR1 reads SQVTM; CDR2 reads ANQGSEA. CDR3 size: 17 residues. V was cut by 1 base and J by 4 bases, with 20 bases left in between. CDR3 DNA sequence: TGCAGCGTTGAAGGAAGGTTAGGTGGGGTCCCTAATCAGCCCCAGCATTTT. The encoded protein is CSVEGRLGGVPNQPQHF.

The rearrangement uses TRBV15 and TRBJ1-5; 9 bases agree with TRBD1. With V trimmed by 3 bases and J by 3 bases, 3 bases remained unmatched. The CDR3 totals 15 residues. Germline CDR1 reads LNHNV; CDR2 reads YYDKDF (reference sequence). CDR3 sequence reads: CATSRGTGFNQPQHF. CDR3 in DNA: TGTGCCACCAGCAGGGGGACAGGGTTCAATCAGCCCCAGCATTTT.

The chain couples TRBV7-3 to TRBJ2-2; no reliable D call. Looked up from germline, CDR1 is SGHTA and CDR2 is FQGTGA. Trimming took off 5 bases at V and 4 bases at J, with 11 bases between the two ends. The CDR3 totals 14 residues. CDR3 DNA: TGTGCCAGCAGCCCCTCTGGGGTCACCGGGGAGCTGTTTTTT. Its translation: CASSPSGVTGELFF.

DNA of the CDR3: TGTGCCAGCAGCGTAGAGGGGGCTAGGACCTTACAAGAGACCCAGTACTTC. It translates to CASSVEGARTLQETQYF. The rearrangement joins TRBV9 to TRBJ2-5; TRBD1 matches at 7 bases. The CDR3 runs to 17 residues. The germline gives CDR1 SGDLS, CDR2 YYNGEE. Trimming cost V 0 bases and J 2 bases; bases outside gene matches: 10.

This clone was seen just once. The J gene is TRBJ2-1, the V gene TRBV11-2, with a weak D call TRBD1 (6 bases). Trimming removed 1 base at V and 0 bases at J, with 7 bases between. The CDR3 covers 15 residues. CDR1 is SGHAT and CDR2 is FQNNGV in the germline V gene. Here the CDR3 reads CASSLGQVSYNEQFF. CDR3 nucleotides: TGTGCCAGCAGCTTAGGACAGGTCTCCTACAATGAGCAGTTCTTC.

The rearrangement uses TRBV6-6 and TRBJ2-3, with no clear D. Deletions cut 6 bases from V and 2 bases from J, with 18 bases between. CDR1 is MNHNY, CDR2 SVGAGI, per germline (reference sequence). The CDR3 loop spans 16 amino acids. CDR3 protein: CASRPRVSRNTDTQYF. The CDR3 DNA reads TGTGCCAGCAGGCCCCGGGTCTCGCGAAACACAGATACGCAGTATTTT.

As regards this clone: Other DNA sequences in the same sample also yield this CDR3. The chain has TRBV7-9 and TRBJ2-1; D is unclear. This CDR3 has 14 residues. The V end was cut by 0 bases, the J end by 1 base, with 4 bases between. Per the germline V gene, CDR1 is SEHNR and CDR2 is FQNEAQ (reference sequence). The CDR3 region is CASSLAGSYNEQFF. As DNA, the CDR3 is TGTGCCAGCAGCTTAGCGGGTTCCTACAATGAGCAGTTCTTC.

V usage is TRBV25-1 and J usage is TRBJ2-3; 8 bases align to TRBD2. The CDR3 sequence is 18 residues long. Looked up from germline, CDR1 is MGHDK and CDR2 is SYGVNS. V trimming: 9 bases; J trimming: 6 bases; junction bases outside the gene matches: 23. This CDR3 reads CARRTRLLAGSPRDTQYF. CDR3 nucleotide sequence: TGTGCCAGGAGGACCCGTCTCCTAGCGGGTAGTCCGCGGGATACGCAGTATTTT.

The gene calls are TRBV11-1 and TRBJ2-1; TRBD2 matches 10 bases. V was clipped by 0 bases and J by 4 bases; unmatched bases: 9. Germline V CDR1 and CDR2: SGHAT, FQDESV (reference sequence). The CDR3 has 18 amino acids. The CDR3 sequence: CASSLALIGLADYNEQFF. In DNA form, the CDR3 reads TGTGCCAGCAGCTTAGCGCTTATAGGACTAGCGGATTACAATGAGCAGTTCTTC.

This chain links TRBV27 with TRBJ2-7; D uncertain. The CDR3 covers 14 residues. Trimming pared 3 bases from V and 4 bases from J, leaving 13 bases between. Looked up from germline, CDR1 is MNHEY and CDR2 is SMNVEV (reference sequence). The CDR3 spells CASSFAPRSYEQYF. For the CDR3, the DNA is TGTGCCAGCAGTTTTGCCCCTCGGTCGTACGAGCAGTACTTC.

This clone is medium-sized (0.01 to 0.1%). This sequence joins TRBV27 and TRBJ1-5; perhaps TRBD1 as D (5 bases). CDR3 size: 14 residues. The V end lost 2 bases, the J end lost 5 bases, and 10 bases lay between the germline ends. In germline, CDR1 is MNHEY, CDR2 SMNVEV (reference sequence). CDR3 loop: CASSLRGRDQPQHF. The CDR3 DNA sequence: TGTGCCAGCAGTTTAAGGGGCCGCGATCAGCCCCAGCATTTT.

CDR3 bases: TGTGCCAGCAGTTCGGACGGGAAGACTGAAGCTTTCTTT. It yields the protein CASSSDGKTEAFF. V and J are TRBV11-1 and TRBJ1-1; D call uncertain. The CDR3 has 13 amino acids. The V gene lost 6 bases and the J gene lost 5 bases, with 13 bases spanning the gap. CDR1 and CDR2 (germline): SGHAT, FQDESV (reference sequence). Full variable domain (rest looked up from reference TRBV11-1 and TRBJ1-1): EAEVAQSPRYKITEKSQAVAFWCDPISGHATLYWYRQILGQGPELLVQFQDESVVDDSQLPKDRFSAERLKGVDSTLKIQPAELGDSAMYLCASSSDGKTEAFFGQGTRLTVV.

The chain couples TRBV7-9 to TRBJ2-1; D may be TRBD2 (6 bases). This CDR3 region has 16 residues. Trimming removed 5 bases from V and 2 bases from J, with 16 bases in between. Germline values: CDR1 SEHNR, CDR2 FQNEAQ (reference sequence). CDR3 DNA sequence: TGTGCCAGCAGCAAGGGTCTTAGCGGAACCTACAATGAGCAGTTCTTC. Translated: CASSKGLSGTYNEQFF.

The rearrangement links TRBV6-6 to TRBJ2-5, with D tentatively TRBD2 (6 bases). The ends were cut back, 1 base at V and 5 bases at J, with 17 bases in the middle. The germline CDR1 and CDR2 sequences are MNHNY and SVGAGI (reference sequence). This CDR3 region has 16 residues. CDR3 sequence (DNA): TGTGCCAGCAGTTACTACGGGGGTGGCCCGAGGGAGACCCAGTACTTC. Its translation: CASSYYGGGPRETQYF.

This chain uses TRBV4-1 with TRBJ1-2; D not resolved. The CDR3 is made up of 14 amino acids. The ends were cut back, 0 bases at V and 2 bases at J, with 7 bases in the middle. Germline V gene data show CDR1 as MGHRA and CDR2 as YSYEKL. CDR3 coding DNA: TGCGCCAGCAGCCAAGAGGCGGTCAACTATGGCTACACCTTC. This codes for CASSQEAVNYGYTF.

V gene TRBV4-2 combines with J gene TRBJ2-3, with D perhaps given as TRBD1 or TRBD2 (6 bases each). V lost 4 bases and J lost 4, with 15 bases in between. The CDR3 sequence is 15 residues long. Germline V CDR1 and CDR2: LGHNA, YNFKEQ. The CDR3 loop reads CASSRVGGPADTQYF. Here the CDR3 DNA reads TGTGCCAGCAGCCGGGTAGGGGGGCCGGCAGATACGCAGTATTTT.

This chain uses TRBV4-2 with TRBJ1-5; TRBD1 is a possible D gene (6 bases). The CDR3 loop spans 15 amino acids. The ends were cut back, 2 bases at V and 4 bases at J, with 12 bases in the middle. CDR1 and CDR2 from the germline V gene are LGHNA and YNFKEQ. Here the CDR3 reads CASSQIRGYNQPQHF. DNA for the CDR3: TGTGCCAGCAGCCAAATTAGGGGGTATAATCAGCCCCAGCATTTT.

This clone has just one count. This chain links TRBV15 with TRBJ2-1; D is uncertain. Germline V gene data show CDR1 as LNHNV and CDR2 as YYDKDF (reference sequence). The length of the CDR3 is 20 residues. V was trimmed by 1 base and J by 3 bases, leaving 25 bases between them. CDR3 in DNA: TGTGCCACCAGCAGAGCTTACCTACTCTACTCAGTCCCAATCTACAATGAGCAGTTCTTC. Residues: CATSRAYLLYSVPIYNEQFF.

The rearrangement links TRBV5-1 to TRBJ2-7; 8 bases are a match to TRBD2. Germline trimming cut 6 bases from V and 2 bases from J; bases unmatched to any gene: 4. Germline assignment: CDR1 SGHRS and CDR2 YFSETQ. The CDR3 totals 13 residues. Here the CDR3 DNA reads TGCGCCAGCAACGCGGGAGGAACCTACGAGCAGTACTTC. This encodes CASNAGGTYEQYF.

The chain recombines TRBV6-5 with TRBJ1-2, with 10 bases lining up with TRBD1. The CDR3 contains 14 residues. Germline V gene sequence: CDR1 MNHEY, CDR2 SVGAGI. After removal of 6 bases from V and 0 bases from J, the junction contained 1 base not matched to a gene. CDR3 DNA: TGTGCCAGCAGGGGGACAGGGGCTAACTATGGCTACACCTTC. Translated, it gives CASRGTGANYGYTF.